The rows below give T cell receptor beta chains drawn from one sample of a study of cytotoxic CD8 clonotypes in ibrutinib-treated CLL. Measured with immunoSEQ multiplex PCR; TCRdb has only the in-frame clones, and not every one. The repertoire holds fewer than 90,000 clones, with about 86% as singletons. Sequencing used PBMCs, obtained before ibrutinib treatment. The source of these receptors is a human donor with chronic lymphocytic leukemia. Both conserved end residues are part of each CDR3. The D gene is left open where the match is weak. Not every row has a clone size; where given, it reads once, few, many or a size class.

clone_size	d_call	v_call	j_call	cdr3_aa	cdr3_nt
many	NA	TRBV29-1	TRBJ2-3	CSVEDTLGSTDTQYF	TGCAGCGTGGAGGACACGCTTGGGAGCACAGATACGCAGTATTTT
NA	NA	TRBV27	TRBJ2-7	CAIHPGRKYGAPYEQYF	TGTGCCATCCACCCGGGACGAAAATACGGTGCCCCTTACGAGCAGTACTTC
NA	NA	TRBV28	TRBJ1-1	CASMVDPYTEAFF	TGTGCCAGCATGGTGGACCCGTACACTGAAGCTTTCTTT
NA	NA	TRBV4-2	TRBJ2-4	CASSLAGGPNIQYF	TGTGCCAGCAGCCTTGCCGGGGGGCCAAACATTCAGTACTTC
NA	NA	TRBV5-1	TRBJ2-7	CASSLVRGPAGEQYF	TGCGCCAGCAGCTTGGTCAGGGGCCCTGCCGGCGAGCAGTACTTC
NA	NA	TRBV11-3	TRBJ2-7	CASSASGLLEQYF	TGTGCCAGCAGCGCATCGGGACTCCTCGAGCAGTACTTC
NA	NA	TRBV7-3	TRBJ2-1	CASSYPPNEQFF	TGTGCCAGCAGCTACCCCCCCAATGAGCAGTTCTTC
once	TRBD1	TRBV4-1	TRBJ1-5	CASSQNRGGDSNQPQHF	TGCGCCAGCAGCCAAAACAGGGGGGGGGATAGCAATCAGCCCCAGCATTTT
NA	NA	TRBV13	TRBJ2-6	CASSPTGANVLTF	TGTGCCAGCAGCCCGACAGGGGCCAACGTCCTGACTTTC
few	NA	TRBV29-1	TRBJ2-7	CSVAIGMSSYEQYF	TGCAGCGTTGCTATCGGGATGAGCTCCTACGAGCAGTACTTC
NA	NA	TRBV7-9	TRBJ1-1	CASSLGTEVKF	TGTGCCAGCAGCTTAGGGACAGAAGTCAAGTTT
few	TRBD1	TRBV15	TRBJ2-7	CATSRGRTGTRNEQYF	TGTGCCACCAGCAGAGGTCGGACAGGGACGAGGAACGAGCAGTACTTC
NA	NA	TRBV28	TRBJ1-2	CASSLGTARNYGYTF	TGTGCCAGCAGCTTAGGGACGGCACGTAACTATGGCTACACCTTC
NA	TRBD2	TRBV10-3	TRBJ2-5	CAISGGLDQETQYF	TGTGCCATCAGTGGGGGACTAGACCAAGAGACCCAGTACTTC
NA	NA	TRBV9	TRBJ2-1	CASSVTVGVYSYNEQFF	TGTGCCAGCAGCGTAACGGTGGGAGTTTACTCCTACAATGAGCAGTTCTTC
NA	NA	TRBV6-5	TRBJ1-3	CASSYSRVVPGNTIYF	TGTGCCAGCAGTTACAGCAGGGTGGTTCCTGGAAACACCATATATTTT
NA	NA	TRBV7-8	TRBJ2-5	CASSLGGQPLETQYF	TGTGCCAGCAGCTTAGGCGGACAGCCTTTGGAGACCCAGTACTTC
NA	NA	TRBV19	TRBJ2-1	CASKLNDRSYNEQFF	TGTGCCAGTAAATTGAACGACCGCTCCTACAATGAGCAGTTCTTC
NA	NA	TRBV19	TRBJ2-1	CASSNPYDDNEQFF	TGTGCCAGTAGTAACCCCTATGACGACAATGAGCAGTTCTTC
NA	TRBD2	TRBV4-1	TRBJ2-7	CASSQDFTSVIAYEQYF	TGCGCCAGCAGCCAAGATTTTACTAGCGTAATCGCCTACGAGCAGTACTTC
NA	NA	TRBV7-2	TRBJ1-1	CASNSSPGVTEAFF	TGTGCCAGCAACTCGTCCCCAGGGGTTACTGAAGCTTTCTTT
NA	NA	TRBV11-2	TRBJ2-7	CASSPPRRGNEQYF	TGTGCCAGCAGCCCCCCGCGTCGCGGGAACGAGCAGTACTTC
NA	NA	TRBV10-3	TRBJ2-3	CAISEVGSTDTQYF	TGTGCCATCAGTGAGGTCGGGAGCACAGATACGCAGTATTTT
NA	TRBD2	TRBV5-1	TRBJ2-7	CASSFRGDYEQYF	TGCGCCAGCAGCTTTCGGGGGGACTACGAGCAGTACTTC
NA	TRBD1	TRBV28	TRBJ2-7	CASSSLAGGVDEQYF	TGTGCCAGCAGTTCCCTAGCAGGGGGCGTTGACGAGCAGTACTTC
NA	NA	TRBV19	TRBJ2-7	CASSISPSSEQYF	TGTGCCAGTAGTATTTCACCATCTAGCGAGCAGTACTTC
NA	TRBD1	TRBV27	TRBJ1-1	CASRRPTGGASETEAFF	TGTGCCAGCAGACGACCCACAGGGGGCGCTTCGGAGACTGAAGCTTTCTTT
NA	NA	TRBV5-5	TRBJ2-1	CASSLDRSSYNEQFF	TGTGCCAGCAGCCTAGACAGGAGCTCCTACAATGAGCAGTTCTTC
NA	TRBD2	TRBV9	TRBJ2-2	CASSHTSVNTGELFF	TGTGCCAGCAGCCATACTAGCGTGAACACCGGGGAGCTGTTTTTT
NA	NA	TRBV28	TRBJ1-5	CASSTGGDGNQPQHF	TGTGCCAGCAGTACGGGGGGCGATGGGAATCAGCCCCAGCATTTT
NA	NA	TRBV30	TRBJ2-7	CAWSPELAREQYF	TGTGCCTGGAGCCCGGAGCTAGCACGCGAGCAGTACTTC
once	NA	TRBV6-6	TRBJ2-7	CASSYSGRNYEQYF	TGTGCCAGCAGTTACTCGGGGCGAAACTACGAGCAGTACTTC
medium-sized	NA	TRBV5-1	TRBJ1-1	CASSLGTPYIGAEAFF	TGCGCCAGCAGCCTCGGGACCCCTTACATAGGGGCTGAAGCTTTCTTT
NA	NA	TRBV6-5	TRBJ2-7	CASRVPGTPPYEQYF	TGTGCCAGCAGGGTACCAGGGACCCCCCCCTACGAGCAGTACTTC
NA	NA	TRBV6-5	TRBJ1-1	CASSYGDSNTEAFF	TGTGCCAGCAGTTACGGGGATTCAAACACTGAAGCTTTCTTT
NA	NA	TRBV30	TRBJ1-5	CAWSVKPPNQPQHF	TGTGCCTGGAGTGTAAAGCCACCCAATCAGCCCCAGCATTTT
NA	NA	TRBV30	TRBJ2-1	CAWSVIGISYNEQFF	TGTGCCTGGAGTGTGATCGGGATCTCCTACAATGAGCAGTTCTTC
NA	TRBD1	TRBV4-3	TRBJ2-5	CASSSGTGSSWETQYF	TGCGCCAGCAGTTCCGGGACAGGGTCCTCCTGGGAGACCCAGTACTTC
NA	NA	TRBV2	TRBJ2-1	CASSSSYEQFF	TGTGCCAGCTCGAGCAGCTATGAGCAGTTCTTC
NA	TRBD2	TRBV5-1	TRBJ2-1	CASSRTSDNEQFF	TGCGCCAGCAGCAGGACTAGCGACAATGAGCAGTTCTTC
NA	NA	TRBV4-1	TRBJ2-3	CASSQDHVDTQYF	TGCGCCAGCAGCCAAGATCATGTAGATACGCAGTATTTT
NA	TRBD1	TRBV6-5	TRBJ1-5	CASRDRGESQPQHF	TGTGCCAGCAGGGACAGGGGGGAAAGTCAGCCCCAGCATTTT